This TCR beta chain comes out of a study of T cell clonality in common variable immunodeficiency. This clone was counted at least ten times. The read ends 3 residues shy of where the CDR3 ends; the end is completed using the germline J gene. Here immunoSEQ multiplex PCR was the method, and the copy in TCRdb shows in-frame clones only, minus some. The table lists tens of thousands of clones, with no singletons. Trimming took off 3 bases at V and 7 bases at J, with 7 bases between the two ends. Germline V gene data show CDR1 as SNHLY and CDR2 as FYNNEI. The CDR3 consists of 12 residues. This clonotype was obtained from a person aged 18 to 75 in good health. The rearrangement joins TRBV2 to TRBJ1-5; D unresolved. The sample comprised peripheral blood mononuclear cells. This CDR3 reads CASSDQWQPQHF. Incomplete CDR3 DNA: TGTGCCAGCAGTGACCAGTGGCAGCCC.